This T cell receptor (beta chain) was identified in a study of blood T cell repertoires in COVID-19. Study at large: PBMCs, B-cell-depleted T cells, or T cells provided the cDNA or gDNA that made up the material.

V was clipped by 5 bases and J by 4 bases, with 9 bases between them. Germline CDR1 LNHDA, CDR2 SQIVND (reference sequence). The CDR3 runs 14 residues. How the authors handled the data: For nucleated cells, counts were estimated from reference gene primer amplification. TCRdb's table, derived via immunoSEQ multiplex PCR, lists solely in-frame clones and lacks some. V and J calls plus clone size are reproduced from that table; the DNA served to infer D and trimming. The sample records 400,000 to 450,000 clones, more than 80% being singletons. The chain recombines TRBV19 with TRBJ1-6; D is uncertain. The sequence derives from a woman aged 25-40 years with active or convalescent COVID-19. The sequenced sample was peripheral blood. The CDR3 sequence is CASSVQEYNSPLHF. The CDR3, as DNA: TGTGCCAGTAGTGTCCAGGAATATAATTCACCCCTCCACTTT.